This T cell receptor (beta chain) comes out of a study of cytomegalovirus exposure and HLA in healthy donors. The study, taken as a whole, reports: The HLA-A and HLA-B alleles of most subjects were reportedly predicted accurately from TCR beta sequences. Cytomegalovirus-associated TCR beta chains were listed, numbering some 170. While the bulk of TCR sequences proved rare, some public TCRs turned up in many donors.

Each donor was nominally healthy when sampled (though unrecorded immune exposures were likely). The PCR employed 60 Vbeta primers together with 13 Jbeta primers. TCRdb's table, derived via immunoSEQ multiplex PCR, lists solely in-frame clones and lacks some. This sample has tens of thousands of clones, with around 80% found just once. The V and J ends lost 6 bases and 1 base respectively, with 21 bases between them. Germline V gives CDR1 MNHEY, CDR2 SMNVEV (reference sequence). The CDR3 spans 17 residues. About this clone itself: Its antigen is undetermined.

Sequenced input: PBMCs. This chain uses TRBV27 with TRBJ1-1; perhaps TRBD1 as D (6 bases). This TCR came from a male donor in good health and CMV-seropositive. CDR3: CASRKQGIGFSNTEAFF. As DNA, the CDR3 is TGTGCCAGCAGGAAACAGGGAATTGGGTTCTCGAACACTGAAGCTTTCTTT.